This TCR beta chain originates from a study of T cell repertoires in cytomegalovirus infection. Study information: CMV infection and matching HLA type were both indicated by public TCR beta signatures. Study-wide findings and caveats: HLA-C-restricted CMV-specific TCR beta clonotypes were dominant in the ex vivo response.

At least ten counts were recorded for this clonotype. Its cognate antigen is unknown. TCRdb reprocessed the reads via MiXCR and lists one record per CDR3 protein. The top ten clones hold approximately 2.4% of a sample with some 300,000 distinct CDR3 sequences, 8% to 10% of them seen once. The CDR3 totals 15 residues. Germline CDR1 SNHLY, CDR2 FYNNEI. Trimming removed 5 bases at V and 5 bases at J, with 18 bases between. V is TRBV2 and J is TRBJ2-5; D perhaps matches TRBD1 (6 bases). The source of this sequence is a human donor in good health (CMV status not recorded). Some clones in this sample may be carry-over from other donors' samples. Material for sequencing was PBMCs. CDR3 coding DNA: TGTGCCAGCAGTCCGACAGGCCTTTGGAGTGAGACCCAGTACTTC. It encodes CASSPTGLWSETQYF.